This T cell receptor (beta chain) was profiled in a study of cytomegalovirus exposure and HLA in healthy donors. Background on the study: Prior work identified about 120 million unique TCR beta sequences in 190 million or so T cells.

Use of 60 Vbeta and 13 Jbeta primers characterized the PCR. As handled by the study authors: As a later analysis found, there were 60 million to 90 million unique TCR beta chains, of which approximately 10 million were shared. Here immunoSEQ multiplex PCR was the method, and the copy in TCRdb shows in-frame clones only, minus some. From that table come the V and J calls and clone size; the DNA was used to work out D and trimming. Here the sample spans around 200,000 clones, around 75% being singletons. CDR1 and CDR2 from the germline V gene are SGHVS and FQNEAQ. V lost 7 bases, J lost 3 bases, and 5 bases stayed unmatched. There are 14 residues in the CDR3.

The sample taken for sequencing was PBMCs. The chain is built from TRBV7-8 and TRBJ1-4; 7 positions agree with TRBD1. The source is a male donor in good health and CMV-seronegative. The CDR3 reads CASTPDRANEKLFF. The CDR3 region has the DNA TGTGCCAGCACCCCAGACAGGGCTAATGAAAAACTGTTTTTT.